This T cell receptor (beta chain) was retrieved from a study of vaccination effects on CD4 cells after COVID-19. As regards this clone: Its antigen remains unidentified.

Profiled with immunoSEQ multiplex PCR; TCRdb holds only in-frame clones, not every one. The sample yields 45,000 to 75,000 clones, about three quarters seen once. General observations from the study: Late in the post-vaccination period, infection-induced and vaccine-induced clones underwent marked clonal contraction.

Around day 10 of culture, CD4+ T cells were separated out. Germline CDR1 and CDR2: SGDLS and YYNGEE. The CDR3 extends over 13 amino acids. V was cut by 4 bases and J by 3 bases, with 8 bases left in between. This chain links TRBV9 with TRBJ1-5; D call uncertain. This TCR was recovered from a human donor who received a COVID-19 vaccine. The source material was CD4+ T cells from PBMCs cultured without peptide, sampled before COVID-19 vaccination. CDR3 in DNA: TGTGCCAGCAGCACCCTTCCCAATCAGCCCCAGCATTTT. Its protein product is CASSTLPNQPQHF. Full variable domain (outside the CDR3, taken from reference TRBV9 and TRBJ1-5): DSGVTQTPKHLITATGQRVTLRCSPRSGDLSVYWYQQSLDQGLQFLIQYYNGEERAKGNILERFSAQQFPDLHSELNLSSLELGDSALYFCASSTLPNQPQHFGDGTRLSIL.